The 7 T cell receptor beta chains below all came from one sample that was sequenced in a study of early T cells in non-severe SARS-CoV-2 infection. TCRdb processed the 5' RACE reads anew with MiXCR; each CDR3 protein has one entry. The sample lists tens of thousands of distinct CDR3 sequences, approximately 9% occurring once. Here the sequenced sample was whole blood, taken at baseline. The receptors were sampled from an adult who was a healthcare worker with PCR-confirmed SARS-CoV-2 infection or an uninfected control (not recorded which).

A few counts support this clonotype. The chain links TRBV20-1 to TRBJ2-2; 10 nucleotides match TRBD2. Germline loops: CDR1 DFQATT, CDR2 SNEGSKA (reference sequence). CDR3 length: 14 amino acids. V shed 6 bases, J shed 5 bases, and the junction held 6 bases outside the gene matches. CDR3 sequence reads: CSASSGRLTGELFF. CDR3 nucleotide sequence: TGCAGTGCCTCTAGCGGGAGATTGACCGGGGAGCTGTTTTTT.

This clonotype has just a few counts. The V call is TRBV30, the J call TRBJ2-7, with 8 bases that match TRBD2. With 0 bases clipped from V and 3 bases from J, the junction kept 1 base outside the gene matches. Germline V lookup: CDR1 GTSNPN, CDR2 SVGIG (reference sequence). The length of the CDR3 is 13 residues. CDR3 in amino acids: CAWSVSGSYEQYF. The CDR3 coding sequence is TGTGCCTGGAGTGTAAGCGGGAGCTACGAGCAGTACTTC.

The chain has TRBV6-1 and TRBJ2-1; 7 nucleotides match TRBD2. The V gene's germline CDR1 is MNHNS and CDR2 SASEGT. CDR3 length equals 13 residues. J lost 15 bases, V lost 7 bases, and 15 bases had no gene match. CDR3 in amino acids: CASIRDYSGFRFF. The CDR3 nucleotides read TGTGCCAGCATACGGGACTACTCCGGATTCAGGTTCTTC.

This clonotype has a count of ten or more. The chain couples TRBV6-6 to TRBJ1-2; no clear D gene. Trimming cost V 5 bases and J 2 bases, with 9 bases left between them. Germline CDR1 MNHNY, CDR2 SVGAGI (reference sequence). The CDR3 sequence is 13 residues long. The CDR3 DNA is TGTGCCAGCAGTCTCGATCCGAACTATGGCTACACCTTC. Translation: CASSLDPNYGYTF.

This clonotype has only a few counts. Compared with germline, one end of the junction differs, possibly owing to a read error. The rearrangement uses TRBV6-1 and TRBJ2-7; 7 bases align to TRBD2. Looked up from germline, CDR1 is MNHNS and CDR2 is SASEGT. CDR3 length: 13 amino acids. Written as DNA, the CDR3 is TGTGCCACCAGTAGCGGGCCAGGCTACGAGCAGTACTTC. Protein: CATSSGPGYEQYF.

The V and J genes are TRBV9 and TRBJ2-1; no definite D call. V was cut by 1 base and J by 4 bases, with 6 bases left in between. Germline lookup yields CDR1 SGDLS and CDR2 YYNGEE. This CDR3 is 13 amino acids long. CDR3 protein: CASSVSTYNEQFF. Here the CDR3 DNA reads TGTGCCAGCAGCGTATCCACTTACAATGAGCAGTTCTTC.

At least ten counts were recorded for this clonotype. The chain employs TRBV7-2 and TRBJ2-3, with 16 bases that match TRBD2. The germline V gene encodes CDR1 SGHTA and CDR2 FQGNSA. The CDR3 spans 18 residues. V was pared by 6 bases and J by 3 bases, with 9 bases of the junction left unmatched. For the CDR3, the DNA is TGTGCCAGCAGTTCTACGGGACTAGCGGGGGGGCTGACAGATACGCAGTATTTT. Translating gives CASSSTGLAGGLTDTQYF.